A selection of T cell receptor beta chains follows, all from one sample in a study of blood T cell repertoires in COVID-19. TCRdb's table, derived via immunoSEQ multiplex PCR, lists solely in-frame clones and lacks some. This sample yields under 500,000 clones, of which roughly 90% are seen a single time; around 4.4% belongs to the top ten. The source material was peripheral blood. These receptor sequences come from a woman aged 25 to 45 with acute or convalescent COVID-19. The CDR3 runs from the conserved cysteine through the conserved F or W. The D gene is left open where the match is weak. Clone size is stated in some rows and not others, as once, few, many or a class when expanded.

V,size,J,D,CDR3,DNA
TRBV29-1,-,TRBJ1-5,-,CSAKVRGGEEHF,TGCAGCGCCAAAGTAAGAGGGGGTGAGGAACATTTT
TRBV15,once,TRBJ2-5,-,CATSRDRSSVETQYF,TGTGCCACCAGCAGAGATCGTTCTAGCGTGGAGACCCAGTACTTC
TRBV18,once,TRBJ2-3,-,CASSPTSSGTDTQYF,TGTGCCAGCTCACCTACTAGTTCTGGCACAGATACGCAGTATTTT
TRBV6-6,-,TRBJ2-2,TRBD2,CASSQRGLKNTGELFF,TGTGCCAGCAGTCAGCGGGGGTTAAAAAACACCGGGGAGCTGTTTTTT
TRBV5-1,-,TRBJ2-5,-,CASRREERETQYF,TGCGCCAGCAGGAGAGAAGAGAGAGAGACCCAGTACTTC
TRBV3-1/TRBV3-2,-,TRBJ1-3,-,CASSQGPGTGNTIYF,TGTGCCAGCAGCCAAGGCCCGGGTACTGGAAACACCATATATTTT
TRBV28,-,TRBJ2-2,-,CASSYSRGYTGELFF,TGTGCCAGCAGTTACTCACGGGGTTACACCGGGGAGCTGTTTTTT
TRBV4-1,-,TRBJ2-7,-,CASSQGPPGALSYEQYF,TGCGCCAGCAGCCAAGGTCCTCCAGGGGCCCTCTCCTACGAGCAGTACTTC
TRBV29-1,-,TRBJ2-5,TRBD1,CSVGTGNLRETQYF,TGCAGCGTTGGGACAGGGAACCTCCGTGAGACCCAGTACTTC
TRBV4-2,-,TRBJ2-1,TRBD2,CASSQEGTRMHEQFF,TGTGCCAGCAGCCAAGAGGGGACTAGAATGCATGAGCAGTTCTTC
TRBV10-1,-,TRBJ2-5,TRBD2,CASSTSGARSGWTQYF,TGCGCCAGCAGTACTAGCGGGGCCCGTTCGGGTTGGACCCAGTACTTC
TRBV4-1,-,TRBJ2-3,-,CASSRRETDTQYF,TGCGCCAGCAGTCGCCGGGAAACAGATACGCAGTATTTT
TRBV4-1,-,TRBJ1-2,TRBD1,CASGTGTGGGGYTF,TGCGCCAGCGGTACCGGGACAGGGGGAGGCGGCTACACCTTC
TRBV6-5,-,TRBJ1-5,TRBD1,CASKWGQNFNQPQHF,TGTGCCAGCAAATGGGGACAGAATTTTAATCAGCCCCAGCATTTT
TRBV19,-,TRBJ1-3,-,CASSIGGTTIYF,TGTGCCAGTAGTATAGGCGGAACCACCATATATTTT
TRBV4-1,-,TRBJ1-2,-,CASSLLLTEKDGYTF,TGCGCCAGCAGCCTCCTTTTGACGGAGAAAGATGGCTACACCTTC
TRBV18,-,TRBJ1-5,-,CASSPFSNQPQHF,TGTGCCAGCTCACCCTTTAGCAATCAGCCCCAGCATTTT
TRBV3-1/TRBV3-2,-,TRBJ2-3,-,CASSQGGSSDTQYF,TGTGCCAGCAGCCAAGGAGGTAGTTCAGATACGCAGTATTTT
TRBV24-1,-,TRBJ2-5,-,CATSDRGVAETQYF,TGTGCCACCAGTGATCGGGGAGTAGCGGAGACCCAGTACTTC
TRBV19,-,TRBJ1-5,-,CASQRLGNQPQHF,TGTGCCAGTCAAAGACTCGGCAATCAGCCCCAGCATTTT
TRBV6-1,-,TRBJ1-1,TRBD1,CASSVLTGGDYPKRNTEAFF,TGTGCCAGCAGTGTATTGACAGGGGGCGATTACCCTAAGAGGAACACTGAAGCTTTCTTT
TRBV6-1,-,TRBJ1-5,-,CASSEIRQPQHF,TGTGCCAGCAGTGAAATTCGTCAGCCCCAGCATTTT
TRBV2,-,TRBJ1-1,-,CASIGEELWAFF,TGTGCCAGCATCGGGGAAGAATTGTGGGCTTTCTTT
TRBV19,-,TRBJ1-4,-,CASAGQELEKLFF,TGTGCCAGTGCCGGCCAGGAACTTGAAAAACTGTTTTTT
TRBV20-1,-,TRBJ2-3,-,CSASYRGTSTDTQYF,TGCAGTGCTAGTTATCGGGGAACTAGCACAGATACGCAGTATTTT
TRBV29-1,-,TRBJ2-1,TRBD1,CSTGDRSGEQFF,TGCAGCACCGGGGACAGGAGTGGTGAGCAGTTCTTC
TRBV4-2,-,TRBJ1-2,-,CASSQESPGVYGYTF,TGTGCCAGCAGCCAAGAGAGTCCAGGGGTCTATGGCTACACCTTC
TRBV19,-,TRBJ1-6,-,CASASDRGNNSPLHF,TGTGCCAGTGCATCTGACCGCGGCAATAATTCACCCCTCCACTTT
TRBV6-5,-,TRBJ1-5,TRBD1,CAGGQAPSNQPQHF,TGTGCCGGCGGACAGGCCCCTAGCAATCAGCCCCAGCATTTT
TRBV30,once,TRBJ2-5,-,CAWSVLRETQYF,TGTGCCTGGAGTGTACTCCGGGAGACCCAGTACTTC
TRBV5-5,-,TRBJ1-1,-,CASSLVPGKNTEAFF,TGTGCCAGCAGCTTGGTACCAGGGAAGAACACTGAAGCTTTCTTT
TRBV5-1,-,TRBJ2-7,-,CASNVRGSYEQYF,TGCGCCAGCAACGTCAGGGGATCCTACGAGCAGTACTTC
TRBV30,-,TRBJ1-4,-,CAWSGGDNEKLFF,TGTGCCTGGTCGGGGGGGGATAATGAAAAACTGTTTTTT
TRBV30,few,TRBJ1-2,-,CASAGYGYTF,TGTGCCTCCGCGGGGTATGGCTACACCTTC
TRBV5-8,-,TRBJ2-5,-,CASSEGLGGRQETQYF,TGTGCCAGCAGCGAGGGTCTGGGGGGGCGACAAGAGACCCAGTACTTC
TRBV2,-,TRBJ1-2,TRBD1,CASRVDRAGYTF,TGTGCCAGCAGAGTGGACAGGGCTGGCTACACCTTC
TRBV5-1,few,TRBJ2-2,-,CASSLVAPGELFF,TGCGCCAGCAGCTTAGTGGCACCCGGGGAGCTGTTTTTT
TRBV3-1/TRBV3-2,-,TRBJ1-1,TRBD1,CASSQEGGTGARAFF,TGTGCCAGCAGCCAAGAAGGGGGGACAGGGGCAAGGGCTTTCTTT
TRBV7-3,-,TRBJ2-1,-,CASSSVLGNEQFF,TGTGCCAGCAGCTCCGTCCTCGGCAATGAGCAGTTCTTC
TRBV6-1,-,TRBJ1-6,-,CASSDTGFNSPLHF,TGTGCCAGCAGTGATACAGGTTTTAATTCACCCCTCCACTTT
TRBV5-1,-,TRBJ1-1,-,CASSLMAAGRHTEAFF,TGCGCCAGCAGCTTGATGGCTGCAGGTCGGCACACTGAAGCTTTCTTT
TRBV9,-,TRBJ2-1,TRBD2,CASSDRLAGANEQFF,TGTGCCAGCAGCGACCGACTAGCGGGGGCGAATGAGCAGTTCTTC
TRBV18,-,TRBJ2-1,TRBD2,CASSPSGGVPYNEQFF,TGTGCCAGCTCACCTAGCGGGGGGGTTCCCTACAATGAGCAGTTCTTC
TRBV2,-,TRBJ1-6,-,CASREDGGAGAYNSPLHF,TGTGCCAGCAGGGAGGATGGAGGGGCGGGTGCCTATAATTCACCCCTCCACTTT
TRBV7-3,-,TRBJ2-6,TRBD2,CASSGRGTSPGANVLTF,TGTGCCAGCAGCGGGAGAGGGACTAGCCCTGGGGCCAACGTCCTGACTTTC
TRBV24-1,-,TRBJ1-5,-,CATSDQDSNQPQHF,TGTGCCACCAGTGATCAGGATAGCAATCAGCCCCAGCATTTT
TRBV7-9,-,TRBJ2-5,-,CASSQGLVMGTQYF,TGTGCCAGCAGCCAGGGACTTGTTATGGGGACCCAGTACTTC
TRBV5-1,-,TRBJ2-1,TRBD1,CASTVGQGAREQFF,TGCGCCAGCACAGTGGGACAGGGGGCTCGTGAGCAGTTCTTC
TRBV2,-,TRBJ1-1,-,CASLPDMNTEAFF,TGTGCCAGCTTGCCCGACATGAACACTGAAGCTTTCTTT
TRBV5-1,-,TRBJ1-2,-,CASSLDAVLNYGYTF,TGCGCCAGCAGCTTGGACGCAGTTCTTAACTATGGCTACACCTTC
TRBV28,-,TRBJ2-1,TRBD2,CASRPSGGPGNEQFF,TGTGCCAGCAGGCCAAGCGGGGGGCCGGGTAATGAGCAGTTCTTC
TRBV28,-,TRBJ2-2,TRBD1,CASRGDRANTGELFF,TGTGCCAGCAGGGGGGACAGAGCGAACACCGGGGAGCTGTTTTTT
TRBV5-5,-,TRBJ1-6,-,CASSFNIGDSPLHF,TGTGCCAGCAGCTTCAATATAGGGGATTCACCCCTCCACTTT
TRBV24-1,-,TRBJ1-2,TRBD1,CATSDARTGGQHGYTF,TGTGCCACCAGTGATGCCAGGACAGGGGGCCAGCATGGCTACACCTTC
TRBV7-3,-,TRBJ2-1,TRBD2,CASSLTRDVSGGARNEQFF,TGTGCCAGCAGCTTAACGCGGGATGTTAGCGGGGGGGCACGGAATGAGCAGTTCTTC
TRBV12-3/TRBV12-4,-,TRBJ2-7,TRBD1,CASSPDRAYEQYF,TGTGCCAGCAGTCCGGACAGGGCCTACGAGCAGTACTTC
TRBV2,-,TRBJ2-7,-,CASNDGITPALQYF,TGTGCCAGCAACGACGGGATCACGCCAGCCTTGCAGTACTTC
TRBV9,few,TRBJ2-7,TRBD2,CASSVLASGGAEQYF,TGTGCCAGCAGCGTCCTCGCTAGCGGGGGTGCCGAGCAGTACTTC
TRBV21-1,-,TRBJ2-5,-,CASSPGEETQYF,TGTGCCAGCAGCCCAGGGGAAGAGACCCAGTACTTC